This T cell receptor (beta chain) is from a study of T cell repertoires in cytomegalovirus infection. A single record per CDR3 protein comes from TCRdb applying MiXCR to the reads. Of roughly 45,000 distinct CDR3 sequences in the sample, about a fifth were seen once. The CDR3 is 15 residues long. The germline gives CDR1 SGHTA, CDR2 FQGTGA. Trimming stripped 5 bases from V and 1 base from J, with 14 bases between. A remark on this clonotype: The antigen is unknown.

Sample: CD8+ T cells from cultured PBMCs, taken from culture after CMV antigen stimulation. The source is a human donor in good health (CMV status not recorded). Some clones in this sample may be carry-over from other donors' samples. V gene TRBV7-3 combines with J gene TRBJ2-5; tentatively, D is TRBD1 (5 bases). CDR3 loop: CASSRKAGLQETQYF. The CDR3 nucleotides read TGTGCCAGCAGCCGAAAGGCAGGGCTCCAAGAGACCCAGTACTTC.